Shown below are 27 T cell receptor beta chains from a single sample sequenced in a study of T cell changes during pregnancy in multiple sclerosis. Assay: immunoSEQ multiplex PCR; the TCRdb copy retains only in-frame clones and omits some. The table includes approximately 33,000 clones, about 90% detected once. The specimen was CD4+ T cells from peripheral blood mononuclear cells, collected in the first trimester of pregnancy. Source of these receptors: a female donor in good health, enrolled as a control in a pregnancy study.

In DNA, the CDR3 is TGTGCCAGCAGCTTAGGGAGGGTTATCCGCCAAGAGACCCAGTACTTC. This sequence encodes CASSLGRVIRQETQYF. The chain employs TRBV7-7 and TRBJ2-5; tentatively, D is TRBD2 (6 bases). Germline CDR1 SSHAT, CDR2 FNYEAQ (reference sequence). The germline V and J ends were trimmed by 1 base and 1 base, with 13 bases remaining between them. The CDR3 extends over 16 amino acids.

The chain couples TRBV2 to TRBJ2-3; 7 nucleotides match TRBD2. Trimming removed 6 bases from V and 5 bases from J; junction bases left unmatched: 8. CDR3 length equals 14 residues. In germline, CDR1 is SNHLY, CDR2 FYNNEI. This CDR3 is CASSRTSSIDTQYF. CDR3 in DNA: TGTGCCAGCAGCCGGACTAGTTCGATAGATACGCAGTATTTT.

The J gene is TRBJ1-2, the V gene TRBV2; TRBD1 might be the D (6 bases). V dropped 6 bases and J dropped 8 bases, with 16 bases sitting between them. CDR1 and CDR2 from the germline V gene are SNHLY and FYNNEI. This CDR3 comprises 13 residues. This CDR3 is CASRRDTEDGYTF. The DNA of the CDR3 is TGTGCCAGCAGGAGGGACACCGAGGACGGCTACACCTTC.

The chain couples TRBV12-2 to TRBJ2-3; the tabulated D call, TRBD1, remains unverified against the DNA. TRBV12-2 is listed as a pseudogene. The CDR3 runs 18 residues. CDR3 in DNA: TGTGCAAGTCGTTATTCTCCGGGACAGGGGTTGGATTCAGATACGCAGTATTTT. This sequence encodes CASRYSPGQGLDSDTQYF.

Here the CDR3 DNA reads TGTGCCAGCTCACCAGGACAGGGGGCTGGGGAGCAGTACTTC. Translation: CASSPGQGAGEQYF. V usage is TRBV18 and J usage is TRBJ2-7, with 11 bases aligning to TRBD1. Germline V gives CDR1 KGHSH, CDR2 LQKENI. The CDR3 is 14 residues long. With V trimmed by 2 bases and J by 7 bases, 4 bases remained unmatched.

The chain is built from TRBV30 and TRBJ1-2, with TRBD1 identical over 8 bases. The V and J ends lost 1 base and 8 bases, in that order; junction bases with no gene match: 15. Looked up from germline, CDR1 is GTSNPN and CDR2 is SVGIG (reference sequence). This CDR3 spans 16 amino acids. CDR3 coding DNA: TGTGCCTGGAGTGCCACAAGGAAGACAGGGGTCAGAGGCTACACCTTC. It yields the protein CAWSATRKTGVRGYTF.

The genes are TRBV7-2 and TRBJ2-3, with 7 bases matching TRBD1. The length of the CDR3 is 16 residues. Germline-derived CDR1 and CDR2 are SGHTA and FQGNSA. V gave up 4 bases and J gave up 5 bases; unmatched junction bases: 12. The CDR3 spells CASSSYGTDYQDTQYF. Here the CDR3 DNA reads TGTGCCAGCAGCTCCTACGGGACAGATTATCAAGATACGCAGTATTTT.

V is TRBV7-3 and J is TRBJ1-5, with D unresolved. The CDR3 has 13 residues. V was clipped by 3 bases and J by 5 bases, with 8 bases between them. Germline CDR1 reads SGHTA; CDR2 reads FQGTGA. CDR3 nucleotides: TGTGCCAGCAGCTTTAACGGAGATCAGCCCCAGCATTTT. It encodes CASSFNGDQPQHF. Combining the CDR3 with reference TRBV7-3 and TRBJ1-5 gives the whole variable domain GAGVSQTPSNKVTEKGKYVELRCDPISGHTALYWYRQSLGQGPEFLIYFQGTGAADDSGLPNDRFFAVRPEGSVSTLKIQRTERGDSAVYLCASSFNGDQPQHFGDGTRLSIL.

In DNA, the CDR3 is TGTGCCAGCAAAGGCGGGATTAGCACAGATACGCAGTATTTT. Translated: CASKGGISTDTQYF. This chain links TRBV14 with TRBJ2-3; tentative D call: TRBD2 (6 bases). The CDR3 consists of 14 residues. The germline V and J ends were trimmed by 7 bases and 0 bases, with 11 bases remaining between them. The germline V gene encodes CDR1 SGHDN and CDR2 FVKESK.

The CDR3 coding sequence is TGTGCCAGTAGTGTAACCCGGGACAGGGACTACGAGCAGTACTTC. Translation: CASSVTRDRDYEQYF. The chain has TRBV19 and TRBJ2-7; 9 nucleotides align to TRBD1. Trimming cost V 5 bases and J 3 bases; bases outside gene matches: 8. The CDR3 is 15 residues long. Germline CDR1 is LNHDA and CDR2 is SQIVND (reference sequence).

The chain combines TRBV7-4 with TRBJ1-5; 7 bases are a match to TRBD1. This CDR3 comprises 15 residues. CDR1 is SGHVT, CDR2 SQSDAQ, per germline. Trimming took 5 bases from V and 0 from J; bases not matched to a gene: 4. CDR3 loop: CASSRTGDSNQPQHF. For the CDR3, the DNA is TGTGCCAGCAGCCGCACAGGGGATAGCAATCAGCCCCAGCATTTT.

This sequence joins TRBV13 and TRBJ2-6, with 8 bases identical to TRBD1. V lost 5 bases, J lost 2 bases, and 8 bases stayed unmatched. This CDR3 contains 17 residues. Germline V gene sequence: CDR1 PRHDT, CDR2 FYEKMQ (reference sequence). CDR3 region: CASSDLQGATGANVLTF. DNA for the CDR3: TGTGCCAGCAGCGACTTGCAGGGGGCAACTGGGGCCAACGTCCTGACTTTC.

This clone was counted a single time. V and J are TRBV18 and TRBJ2-3; D is possibly TRBD2 (5 bases). Germline-derived CDR1 and CDR2 are KGHSH and LQKENI. V was cut by 7 bases and J by 3 bases, with 20 bases left in between. There are 16 residues in the CDR3. CDR3 sequence: CASLYLISGSTDTQYF. The CDR3 DNA is TGTGCCAGCTTATACCTCATCTCGGGGTCGACAGATACGCAGTATTTT. The whole variable domain, remainder taken from reference TRBV18 and TRBJ2-3, is NAGVMQNPRHLVRRRGQEARLRCSPMKGHSHVYWYRQLPEEGLKFMVYLQKENIIDESGMPKERFSAEFPKEGPSILRIQQVVRGDSAAYFCASLYLISGSTDTQYFGPGTRLTVL.

The rearrangement links TRBV11-3 to TRBJ2-1, with 9 nucleotides matching TRBD2. The CDR3 has 15 residues. Germline V CDR1 and CDR2: SGHNT, YENEEA. V lost 11 bases to trimming and J lost 12 bases; unmatched junction nucleotides: 20. The CDR3 DNA reads TGTGCCTCCAGCTTAGGCGGGGGGGCGGGTTCCGGGCAGTTCTTC. This encodes CASSLGGGAGSGQFF. The full variable domain, completed using reference TRBV11-3 and TRBJ2-1, is EAGVVQSPRYKIIEKKQPVAFWCNPISGHNTLYWYLQNLGQGPELLIRYENEEAVDDSQLPKDRFSAERLKGVDSTLKIQPAELGDSAVYLCASSLGGGAGSGQFFGPGTRLTVL.

This clone is a singleton in its sample. The V gene is TRBV6-1, the J gene TRBJ1-5, with D perhaps TRBD1 (6 bases). The CDR3 has 14 residues. Per the germline V gene, CDR1 is MNHNS and CDR2 is SASEGT. The V end lost 7 bases, the J end lost 3 bases, and 13 bases lay between the germline ends. In nucleotides, the CDR3 is TGTGCCAGCAAATACGACAGGAACAATCAGCCCCAGCATTTT. Protein sequence: CASKYDRNNQPQHF.

The chain recombines TRBV6-5 with TRBJ2-5; D uncertain. The V end lost 6 bases, the J end lost 4 bases, and 6 bases lay between the germline ends. This CDR3 spans 11 amino acids. Germline V gives CDR1 MNHEY, CDR2 SVGAGI. CDR3 DNA sequence: TGTGCCAGCAGCCGTCGAGAGACCCAGTACTTC. Residues: CASSRRETQYF.

This clone was detected once. The chain links TRBV6-6 to TRBJ2-7; TRBD2 might be the D (5 bases). Trimming cost V 7 bases and J 5 bases, with 18 bases left between them. The CDR3 contains 14 residues. Germline-derived CDR1 and CDR2 are MNHNY and SVGAGI (reference sequence). DNA of the CDR3: TGTGCCAGCATTCAAGTCCTTTCCGGGGACGAGCAGTACTTC. It codes for CASIQVLSGDEQYF.

V usage is TRBV7-2 and J usage is TRBJ2-5; TRBD1 matches 10 bases. J gave up 5 bases and V 4 bases, and 7 bases lay outside the gene matches. This CDR3 has 15 residues. CDR1 and CDR2 from the germline V gene are SGHTA and FQGNSA. The CDR3 protein is CASSSRQGAWETQYF. The CDR3 bases are TGTGCCAGCAGCTCAAGACAGGGGGCATGGGAGACCCAGTACTTC.

This chain uses TRBV4-3 with TRBJ2-3, with TRBD2 matching over 9 bases. From germline, CDR1 is LGHNA and CDR2 YSLEER. The trim removed 0 bases at V and 4 bases at J, leaving 8 bases unmatched. The CDR3 length is 17 residues. The CDR3 sequence is CASSQDPAGGPSDTQYF. The CDR3 nucleotides read TGCGCCAGCAGCCAAGATCCGGCGGGGGGGCCGTCAGATACGCAGTATTTT.

The chain recombines TRBV9 with TRBJ2-3, with D maybe TRBD2 (6 bases). The germline V gene encodes CDR1 SGDLS and CDR2 YYNGEE. The CDR3 length is 14 residues. V lost 5 bases and J 1 base, leaving 11 bases between the germline ends. The CDR3 nucleotides read TGTGCCAGCAGGGGGGGTGGCGGCACAGATACGCAGTATTTT. This sequence encodes CASRGGGGTDTQYF.

This clone was recorded only once. The J gene is TRBJ2-7, the V gene TRBV7-3, with 10 bases that match TRBD1. Germline assignment: CDR1 SGHTA and CDR2 FQGTGA. The CDR3 has 15 residues. V shed 5 bases, J shed 5 bases, and the junction held 9 bases outside the gene matches. The CDR3 reads CASSPSRQGAHEQYF. DNA for the CDR3: TGTGCCAGCAGCCCGAGTCGACAGGGGGCCCACGAGCAGTACTTC.

This rearrangement joins TRBV19 to TRBJ1-1; TRBD1 is a possible D gene (6 bases). The germline V and J ends were trimmed by 3 bases and 4 bases, with 12 bases remaining between them. Per germline, CDR1 LNHDA and CDR2 SQIVND (reference sequence). The CDR3 spans 14 residues. The CDR3: CASSITRGRTEAFF. The CDR3, as DNA: TGTGCCAGTAGTATCACCAGGGGTCGCACTGAAGCTTTCTTT.

This chain connects TRBV19 to TRBJ1-1, with D possibly matching TRBD1 (5 bases). Trimming took 3 bases from V and 0 from J, leaving 14 bases between them. This CDR3 contains 16 residues. Germline values: CDR1 LNHDA, CDR2 SQIVND (reference sequence). The CDR3 here is CASSIIGVLMNTEAFF. The CDR3 DNA reads as TGTGCCAGTAGTATTATAGGGGTACTCATGAACACTGAAGCTTTCTTT.

This chain joins TRBV30 and TRBJ1-3; D remains ambiguous. The germline V and J ends were trimmed by 3 bases and 0 bases, with 15 bases remaining between them. This CDR3 contains 16 residues. CDR1 is GTSNPN, CDR2 SVGIG, per germline (reference sequence). This CDR3 reads CAWRVGLSVSGNTIYF. The CDR3 DNA follows: TGTGCCTGGAGGGTGGGCCTCTCCGTCTCTGGAAACACCATATATTTT.

The V and J genes are TRBV9 and TRBJ2-2; D gene unclear. There are 14 residues in the CDR3. Looked up from germline, CDR1 is SGDLS and CDR2 is YYNGEE. V was clipped by 0 bases and J by 6 bases, with 9 bases between them. The chain's CDR3 is CASSVGTMAGELFF. The CDR3 region has the DNA TGTGCCAGCAGCGTAGGTACTATGGCCGGGGAGCTGTTTTTT. Filled out from reference TRBV9 and TRBJ2-2, the complete variable domain reads DSGVTQTPKHLITATGQRVTLRCSPRSGDLSVYWYQQSLDQGLQFLIQYYNGEERAKGNILERFSAQQFPDLHSELNLSSLELGDSALYFCASSVGTMAGELFFGEGSRLTVL.

V gene TRBV7-9 combines with J gene TRBJ1-6; TRBD1 agrees at 7 bases. J was trimmed by 4 bases and V by 6 bases; bases with no gene match: 0. This CDR3 is built from 13 residues. The germline V gene has CDR1 SEHNR and CDR2 FQNEAQ (reference sequence). The CDR3 spells CASRGQYNSPLHF. CDR3 nucleotide sequence: TGTGCCAGCAGGGGACAGTATAATTCACCCCTCCACTTT.

This chain uses TRBV5-4 with TRBJ2-1; 10 bases line up with TRBD2. From germline, CDR1 is SGHNT and CDR2 YYREEE (reference sequence). The CDR3 is 13 amino acids. V shed 4 bases, J shed 8 bases, and the junction held 3 bases outside the gene matches. Here the CDR3 reads CASSPGTSDEQFF. CDR3 nucleotide sequence: TGTGCCAGCAGCCCAGGGACTAGCGATGAGCAGTTCTTC.